These 14 T cell receptor beta chains came from one sample sequenced in a study of cytomegalovirus exposure and HLA in healthy donors. Amplification used 60 Vbeta primers and 13 Jbeta primers. Method: immunoSEQ multiplex PCR; TCRdb's copy keeps in-frame clones and lacks some. Of approximately 140,000 clones listed, more than 60% are singletons. The material sequenced was PBMCs. Source of these receptors: a middle-aged man in good health and CMV-seronegative.

This clone has only a few counts. This sequence joins TRBV13 and TRBJ1-5; perhaps TRBD1 as D (5 bases). From germline, CDR1 is PRHDT and CDR2 FYEKMQ (reference sequence). CDR3 length: 13 amino acids. V was shortened by 5 bases and J by 6 bases, with 11 bases between the two germline ends. The CDR3 region is CASSPGTGQPQHF. CDR3 bases: TGTGCCAGCAGCCCAGGTACAGGTCAGCCCCAGCATTTT.

The V gene is TRBV5-1, the J gene TRBJ2-7; D not certain. The CDR3 length is 14 residues. Trimming pared 0 bases from V and 3 bases from J, leaving 10 bases between. Germline assignment: CDR1 SGHRS and CDR2 YFSETQ. CDR3 in amino acids: CASSLEAGFYEQYF. CDR3 in DNA: TGCGCCAGCAGCTTGGAGGCAGGATTCTACGAGCAGTACTTC.

The chain is built from TRBV30 and TRBJ1-5, with D hard to call. The CDR3 is 12 amino acids. Trimming cost V 2 bases and J 8 bases, with 10 bases left between them. Looked up from germline, CDR1 is GTSNPN and CDR2 is SVGIG (reference sequence). CDR3 nucleotide sequence: TGTGCCTGGAGTACGACGGGGAAGCCCCAGCATTTT. Amino acid sequence: CAWSTTGKPQHF.

This rearrangement joins TRBV2 to TRBJ2-3, with D perhaps matching TRBD1 (5 bases). Germline loops: CDR1 SNHLY, CDR2 FYNNEI. The ends were cut back, 6 bases at V and 3 bases at J, with 13 bases in the middle. CDR3 size: 14 residues. The DNA of the CDR3 is TGTGCCAGCAGAAGCGCGCAGGGAACAGATACGCAGTATTTT. This encodes CASRSAQGTDTQYF.

This clone was observed a handful of times. The J gene is TRBJ2-7, the V gene TRBV5-6, with 10 nucleotides matching TRBD1. This CDR3 is built from 15 residues. Germline lookup yields CDR1 SGHDT and CDR2 YYEEEE. With 4 bases clipped from V and 2 bases from J, the junction kept 6 bases outside the gene matches. The CDR3 DNA reads as TGTGCCAGCAGCGTAGACAGGGGGCCCCCCTACGAGCAGTACTTC. This gives the protein CASSVDRGPPYEQYF.

The chain combines TRBV7-9 with TRBJ1-1, with D unresolved. CDR1 SEHNR and CDR2 FQNEAQ come from the germline V gene (reference sequence). This CDR3 contains 14 residues. V was clipped by 3 bases and J by 1 base, with 9 bases between them. DNA of the CDR3: TGTGCCAGCAGCTTGGAGTTTTCGAACACTGAAGCTTTCTTT. Protein: CASSLEFSNTEAFF. The complete variable domain, with remaining parts taken from reference TRBV7-9 and TRBJ1-1, reads DTGVSQNPRHKITKRGQNVTFRCDPISEHNRLYWYRQTLGQGPEFLTYFQNEAQLEKSRLLSDRFSAERPKGSFSTLEIQRTEQGDSAMYLCASSLEFSNTEAFFGQGTRLTVV.

The chain couples TRBV4-1 to TRBJ1-2, with D unresolved. Germline V CDR1 and CDR2: MGHRA, YSYEKL. This CDR3 is built from 13 residues. Trimming pared 0 bases from V and 6 bases from J, leaving 8 bases between. CDR3 protein: CASSQESGNGYTF. Written as DNA, the CDR3 is TGCGCCAGCAGCCAAGAATCCGGGAATGGCTACACCTTC.

The chain couples TRBV6-5 to TRBJ2-7; D remains unclear. CDR1 and CDR2 (germline): MNHEY, SVGAGI. This CDR3 has 15 residues. Trimming took off 4 bases at V and 3 bases at J, with 16 bases between the two ends. The CDR3 reads CASSSQPPRFYEQYF. DNA for the CDR3: TGTGCCAGCAGTTCACAGCCCCCCCGGTTCTACGAGCAGTACTTC.

V and J are TRBV27 and TRBJ2-4; TRBD1 might be the D (6 bases). CDR1 and CDR2 from the germline V gene are MNHEY and SMNVEV (reference sequence). The CDR3 has 16 residues. V was clipped by 5 bases and J by 0 bases, with 14 bases between them. The DNA for the CDR3 is TGTGCCAGCAGTGATCGGGCAGGGGTAGCCAAAAACATTCAGTACTTC. Translating it yields CASSDRAGVAKNIQYF.

The V call is TRBV11-3, the J call TRBJ2-1; the match to TRBD2 covers 11 bases. CDR1 is SGHNT and CDR2 is YENEEA in the germline V gene. V dropped 0 bases and J dropped 7; count of bases not matched to a gene: 11. This CDR3 is built from 18 residues. CDR3 protein: CASSLEIAGGPVRNEQFF. The CDR3 DNA sequence: TGTGCCAGCAGCTTAGAAATAGCGGGGGGGCCTGTTAGAAATGAGCAGTTCTTC.

This chain joins TRBV7-2 and TRBJ1-6; D gene uncertain. V was pared by 1 base and J by 9 bases, with 19 bases between. This CDR3 region has 17 residues. The V gene's germline CDR1 is SGHTA and CDR2 FQGNSA. The CDR3 nucleotides read TGTGCCAGCAGCTTAGGAATATTAGTACAAAGGAGTTCACCCCTCCACTTT. Translated: CASSLGILVQRSSPLHF.

The chain couples TRBV5-1 to TRBJ1-2; 7 bases agree with TRBD1. Germline CDR1 is SGHRS and CDR2 is YFSETQ. V was clipped by 4 bases and J by 0 bases; unmatched bases: 9. The CDR3 loop spans 16 amino acids. CDR3 in DNA: TGCGCCAGCAGCCCCGACCGACAGGGTCCTAACTATGGCTACACCTTC. It encodes CASSPDRQGPNYGYTF.

The V gene is TRBV18, the J gene TRBJ1-1, with D perhaps matching TRBD1 (6 bases). With 3 bases removed from V and 4 bases from J, the gap between germline ends came to 9 bases. The CDR3 sequence is 13 residues long. The germline V gene has CDR1 KGHSH and CDR2 LQKENI. CDR3 DNA: TGTGCCAGCTCACCCCAGGGGAGCACTGAAGCTTTCTTT. Its protein product is CASSPQGSTEAFF.

CDR3 region: CASSFVPSSTDTQYF. CDR3 sequence (DNA): TGCGCCAGCAGCTTTGTGCCTAGTAGCACAGATACGCAGTATTTT. The chain couples TRBV5-1 to TRBJ2-3; D is unclear. This CDR3 contains 15 residues. Germline assignment: CDR1 SGHRS and CDR2 YFSETQ. The germline V and J ends were trimmed by 2 bases and 0 bases, with 10 bases remaining between them.